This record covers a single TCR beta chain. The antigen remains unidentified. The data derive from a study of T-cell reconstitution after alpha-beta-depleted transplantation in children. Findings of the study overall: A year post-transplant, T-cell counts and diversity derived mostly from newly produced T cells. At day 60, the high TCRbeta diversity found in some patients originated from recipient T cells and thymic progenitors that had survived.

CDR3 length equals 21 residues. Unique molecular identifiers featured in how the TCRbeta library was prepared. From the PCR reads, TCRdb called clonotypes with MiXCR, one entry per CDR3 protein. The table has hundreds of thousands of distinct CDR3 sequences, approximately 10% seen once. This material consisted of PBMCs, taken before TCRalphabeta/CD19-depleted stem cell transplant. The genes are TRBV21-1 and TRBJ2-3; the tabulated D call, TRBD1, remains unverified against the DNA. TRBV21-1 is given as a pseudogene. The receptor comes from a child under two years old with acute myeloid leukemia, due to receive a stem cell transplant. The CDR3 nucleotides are TGTGCCAGCAGCAAAGGATTGGTTGAGAGGGGGACATCACCCCTCAGAGATACGCAGTATTTT. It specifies CASSKGLVERGTSPLRDTQYF.